Below, 26 T cell receptor beta chains from the same sample are listed, as sequenced in a study of blood T cells in healthy people across ages. Through a sample-barcoded 5' primer and a J-beta primer mix, a second PCR was run for roughly 6 to 11 cycles. One entry per CDR3 protein results from TCRdb running MiXCR on the 5' RACE reads. The sample lists 1,100,000 or so distinct CDR3 sequences; around 43% were seen once. The sample consisted of blood. The receptors come from a woman aged 55-69 years in good health.

The gene calls are TRBV28 and TRBJ2-1, with D perhaps TRBD1 (5 bases). CDR3 length: 16 residues. Trimming shortened V by 5 bases and J by 3 bases, and 17 bases separated the two germline ends. Germline assignment: CDR1 MDHEN and CDR2 SYDVKM. Here the CDR3 DNA reads TGTGCCAGCAGTACGTATAGGGGAACAATCTACAATGAGCAGTTCTTC. Amino acid sequence: CASSTYRGTIYNEQFF.

This chain connects TRBV16 to TRBJ1-4; D ambiguous. V lost 0 bases to trimming and J lost 0 bases, with 5 bases between them. Germline V gene lookup returns CDR1 KGHSY and CDR2 FQNENV. The CDR3 consists of 15 residues. This CDR3 reads CASSQSATTNEKLFF. The CDR3 DNA sequence: TGTGCCAGCAGCCAATCGGCGACAACTAATGAAAAACTGTTTTTT.

This clonotype was detected a few times. The rearrangement links TRBV27 to TRBJ2-3; tentatively, D is TRBD2 (6 bases). CDR1 is MNHEY, CDR2 SMNVEV, per germline (reference sequence). CDR3 length equals 17 residues. Trimming stripped 1 base from V and 0 bases from J, with 14 bases between. The CDR3 bases are TGTGCCAGCAGTTTATGGTCTAGCGATTCTAGCACAGATACGCAGTATTTT. Translating gives CASSLWSSDSSTDTQYF.

This clonotype has a handful of counts. This rearrangement joins TRBV7-9 to TRBJ2-5, with 14 bases fitting TRBD2. CDR3 length: 17 residues. Germline V gene data show CDR1 as SEHNR and CDR2 as FQNEAQ (reference sequence). V dropped 1 base and J dropped 5; count of bases not matched to a gene: 6. CDR3 amino acids: CASSLGTSGRPLETQYF. CDR3 DNA: TGTGCCAGCAGCTTAGGGACTAGCGGGAGGCCGTTGGAGACCCAGTACTTC.

This chain connects TRBV12-3 or TRBV12-4 to TRBJ2-5; the match to TRBD2 covers 10 bases. This CDR3 contains 18 residues. The ends lost 6 bases at V and 5 bases at J; junction bases unmatched: 18. For the CDR3, the DNA is TGTGCCAGCAGCTTTTCTGGGAAGACGACTAGCGGGCGGGAGACCCAGTACTTC. This sequence encodes CASSFSGKTTSGRETQYF.

V is TRBV5-1 and J is TRBJ2-7, with TRBD2 identical over 8 bases. The V gene's germline CDR1 is SGHRS and CDR2 YFSETQ. Trimming cost V 2 bases and J 9 bases; bases outside gene matches: 7. The CDR3 is 13 residues long. CDR3 nucleotides: TGCGCCAGCAGCTTTGGACTAGCCCAAAGGCAGTACTTC. Protein product: CASSFGLAQRQYF.

The V and J genes are TRBV5-1 and TRBJ2-7, with 8 bases aligning to TRBD1. Germline V CDR1 and CDR2: SGHRS, YFSETQ. The CDR3 extends over 16 amino acids. The V and J ends lost 0 bases and 5 bases, in that order; junction bases with no gene match: 10. CDR3 bases: TGCGCCAGCAGCTTGGAGGGGACAGGTTGGGTGAACGAGCAGTACTTC. It encodes CASSLEGTGWVNEQYF.

A word on this clonotype: One end of the junction does not line up with germline, which may come from a read error. The chain uses TRBV29-1 and TRBJ2-3; a weak D match, TRBD2 (5 bases). CDR1 is SQVTM and CDR2 is ANQGSEA in the germline V gene. CDR3 length: 14 amino acids. The DNA for the CDR3 is TGTAGCGTTGAAGAAACGGGGTCCCCGAATACGCAGTATTTT. This sequence encodes CSVEETGSPNTQYF.

This clonotype has just a few counts. The chain is built from TRBV2 and TRBJ2-4, with 8 bases aligning to TRBD1. The CDR3 has 18 residues. The J segment lost 6 bases and the V segment lost 8 bases, leaving 21 bases of the junction unmatched. Germline lookup yields CDR1 SNHLY and CDR2 FYNNEI. The CDR3 coding sequence is TGTGCCAGCGACCCAACAGGGGGTGCACAGGGATTAGGAAACATTCAGTACTTC. It specifies CASDPTGGAQGLGNIQYF.

Comment on this clonotype: No conserved phenylalanine or tryptophan is present at the end of the CDR3, so a read error is the likely explanation. The genes are TRBV10-3 and TRBJ2-5; 7 bases align to TRBD1. Germline assignment: CDR1 ENHRY and CDR2 SYGVKD. V lost 5 bases and J lost 2; bases outside the gene matches: 5. The CDR3 consists of 14 residues. CDR3: CAISKPGQQETQYL. The CDR3 region has the DNA TGTGCCATCAGTAAACCGGGACAGCAAGAGACCCAGTACTTA.

The V gene is TRBV19, the J gene TRBJ1-1; the D is unclear. Germline CDR1 reads LNHDA; CDR2 reads SQIVND (reference sequence). Trimming shortened V by 9 bases and J by 1 base, and 15 bases separated the two germline ends. This CDR3 is built from 14 residues. This chain's CDR3 is CASKRGAGNTEAFF. CDR3 in DNA: TGTGCCAGCAAACGGGGTGCGGGGAACACTGAAGCTTTCTTT.

This chain links TRBV2 with TRBJ2-5; 7 bases fit TRBD1. The CDR3 sequence is 14 residues long. V dropped 7 bases and J dropped 0; count of bases not matched to a gene: 5. Germline V lookup: CDR1 SNHLY, CDR2 FYNNEI. The CDR3 DNA reads as TGTGCCAGCAACCGGGACAGAAACCAAGAGACCCAGTACTTC. This sequence encodes CASNRDRNQETQYF.

This clonotype was seen a few times. The genes are TRBV7-2 and TRBJ1-2, with D perhaps matching TRBD1 (5 bases). Trimming removed 0 bases from V and 8 bases from J, with 13 bases in between. This CDR3 is built from 14 residues. Germline V lookup: CDR1 SGHTA, CDR2 FQGNSA. CDR3 residues: CASSLAGRTKGYTF. CDR3 sequence (DNA): TGTGCCAGCAGCTTAGCGGGGCGGACGAAAGGCTACACCTTC.

This clonotype has just a few counts. The chain joins TRBV5-1 to TRBJ2-1; TRBD2 matches 14 bases. Germline loops: CDR1 SGHRS, CDR2 YFSETQ. V lost 4 bases to trimming and J lost 4 bases; unmatched junction nucleotides: 4. This CDR3 spans 16 amino acids. DNA of the CDR3: TGCGCCAGCAGCCCCGGACTAGCGGGAGGTTACAATGAGCAGTTCTTC. This encodes CASSPGLAGGYNEQFF.

This clonotype was observed a few times. V gene TRBV6-6 combines with J gene TRBJ1-1, with unresolved D. Germline loops: CDR1 MNHNY, CDR2 SVGAGI (reference sequence). Deletions cut 6 bases from V and 3 bases from J, with 8 bases between. This CDR3 spans 12 amino acids. CDR3 sequence reads: CASRPWDTEAFF. The CDR3 nucleotides read TGTGCCAGCAGGCCCTGGGACACTGAAGCTTTCTTT.

Concerning this clonotype itself: A read error may account for a junction end that differs from germline. The chain couples TRBV29-1 to TRBJ1-2; D is unclear. The length of the CDR3 is 12 residues. CDR1 and CDR2 (germline): SQVTM, ANQGSEA. CDR3 DNA: TGTAGCGTTGAAAGTCAGGACTATGGCTACACCTTC. It yields the protein CSVESQDYGYTF.

The sample holds a few counts of this clonotype. The J gene is TRBJ1-5, the V gene TRBV27, with TRBD1 as a possible D gene (6 bases). The CDR3 runs to 15 residues. CDR1 MNHEY and CDR2 SMNVEV come from the germline V gene (reference sequence). The V and J ends lost 5 bases and 7 bases respectively, with 18 bases between them. CDR3 in amino acids: CASSPHSGAGQPQHF. The CDR3 DNA follows: TGTGCCAGCAGTCCCCATTCAGGGGCGGGACAGCCCCAGCATTTT.

This clonotype was seen many times. The chain has TRBV6-1 and TRBJ1-4; 8 bases are a match to TRBD1. Germline V gene data show CDR1 as MNHNS and CDR2 as SASEGT. The V gene end was trimmed by 11 bases and the J gene end by 7 bases; junction bases not matched to a gene: 6. The CDR3 contains 12 residues. CDR3 DNA sequence: TGTGCCGCAGGACAGGGAGGTGAAAAACTGTTTTTT. It is translated as CAAGQGGEKLFF.

There are a few counts of this clonotype. The genes are TRBV4-1 and TRBJ2-5; TRBD2 matches 8 bases. The end of the DNA aligns better with TRBJ2-7, so the J call may be wrong. This CDR3 comprises 15 residues. Germline V lookup: CDR1 MGHRA, CDR2 YSYEKL. Here the CDR3 DNA reads TGCGCCAGCAGCCAAGGATCTAGCGGGTGGTTCGAGCAGTACTTC. Encoded protein: CASSQGSSGWFEQYF.

The chain employs TRBV2 and TRBJ2-3; 8 bases map to TRBD2. CDR3 size: 15 residues. Germline V gene data show CDR1 as SNHLY and CDR2 as FYNNEI. The V gene end was trimmed by 3 bases and the J gene end by 0 bases; junction bases not matched to a gene: 2. The CDR3 DNA is TGTGCCAGCAGTGATAGCGGGATTAGCACAGATACGCAGTATTTT. Its translation is CASSDSGISTDTQYF.

Comment on this clonotype: The germline gene is not matched at one end of the junction; a read error may be the cause. The CDR3 nucleotides are TGTGCCCGCAGCGGACAGGGCGCAGATACGCAGTATTTT. Residues: CARSGQGADTQYF. This sequence joins TRBV12-3 or TRBV12-4 and TRBJ2-3, with 8 bases lining up with TRBD1. The CDR3 is made up of 13 amino acids.

This chain links TRBV2 with TRBJ2-7; D gene ambiguous. Between the trimmed V and J ends, which lost 6 bases and 0 bases, there was a span of 9 bases. Germline CDR1 SNHLY, CDR2 FYNNEI. The CDR3 is made up of 13 amino acids. CDR3 DNA: TGTGCCAGCAGCCGGTATACCTCCTACGAGCAGTACTTC. Amino acid sequence: CASSRYTSYEQYF.

This chain uses TRBV20-1 with TRBJ2-7; D is unresolved. The ends were cut back, 5 bases at V and 3 bases at J, with 17 bases in the middle. Per the germline V gene, CDR1 is DFQATT and CDR2 is SNEGSKA (reference sequence). The CDR3 is made up of 14 amino acids. The CDR3 sequence: CSASLGRTNYEQYF. The CDR3 DNA follows: TGCAGTGCTTCCCTTGGGCGAACCAACTACGAGCAGTACTTC.

This clonotype was counted between two and nine times. The gene calls are TRBV4-2 and TRBJ2-1; the match to TRBD2 covers 8 bases. This CDR3 comprises 17 residues. CDR1 is LGHNA and CDR2 is YNFKEQ in the germline V gene. Germline trimming cut 1 base from V and 0 bases from J; bases unmatched to any gene: 5. The CDR3 DNA sequence: TGTGCCAGCAGCCAAGGGGCTAGCGGGCACTCCTACAATGAGCAGTTCTTC. Residues: CASSQGASGHSYNEQFF.

This clonotype is a singleton in its sample. The V and J genes are TRBV11-1 and TRBJ2-1; 8 bases match TRBD2. Germline V lookup: CDR1 SGHAT, CDR2 FQDESV (reference sequence). The V and J ends lost 3 bases and 1 base, in that order; junction bases with no gene match: 2. CDR3 size: 15 residues. CDR3 sequence reads: CASSLGLESYNEQFF. The DNA of the CDR3 is TGTGCCAGCAGCTTGGGACTAGAGTCCTACAATGAGCAGTTCTTC.

The chain joins TRBV7-3 to TRBJ2-7; 7 nucleotides align to TRBD1. J lost 4 bases, V lost 5 bases, and 11 bases had no gene match. The germline gives CDR1 SGHTA, CDR2 FQGTGA. The CDR3 totals 15 residues. The CDR3, as DNA: TGTGCCAGCAGCCGGGAAGGGGGCAATGGATACGAGCAGTACTTC. Amino acids: CASSREGGNGYEQYF.